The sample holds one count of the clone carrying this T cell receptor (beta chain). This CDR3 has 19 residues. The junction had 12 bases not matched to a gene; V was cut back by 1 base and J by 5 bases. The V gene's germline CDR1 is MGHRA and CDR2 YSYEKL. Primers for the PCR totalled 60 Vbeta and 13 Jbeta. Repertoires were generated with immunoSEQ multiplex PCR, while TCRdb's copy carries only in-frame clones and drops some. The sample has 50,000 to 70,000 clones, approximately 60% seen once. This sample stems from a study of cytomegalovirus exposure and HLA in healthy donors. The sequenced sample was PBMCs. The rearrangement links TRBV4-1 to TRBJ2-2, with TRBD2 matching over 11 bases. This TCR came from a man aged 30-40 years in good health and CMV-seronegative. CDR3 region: CASSQGRVGTSGGTGELFF. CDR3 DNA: TGCGCCAGCAGCCAAGGTCGGGTCGGGACTAGCGGAGGAACCGGGGAGCTGTTTTTT.